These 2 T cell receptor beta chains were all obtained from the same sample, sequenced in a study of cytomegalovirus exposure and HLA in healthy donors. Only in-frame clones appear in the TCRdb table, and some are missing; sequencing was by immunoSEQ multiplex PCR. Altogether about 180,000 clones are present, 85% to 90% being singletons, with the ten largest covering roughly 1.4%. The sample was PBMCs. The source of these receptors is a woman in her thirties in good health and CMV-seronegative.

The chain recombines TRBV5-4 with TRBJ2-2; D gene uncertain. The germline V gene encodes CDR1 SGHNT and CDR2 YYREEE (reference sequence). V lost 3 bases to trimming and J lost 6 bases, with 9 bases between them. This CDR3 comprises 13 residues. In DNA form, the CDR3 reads TGTGCCAGCAGCTCACTACGGGCCGGGGAGCTGTTTTTT. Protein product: CASSSLRAGELFF.

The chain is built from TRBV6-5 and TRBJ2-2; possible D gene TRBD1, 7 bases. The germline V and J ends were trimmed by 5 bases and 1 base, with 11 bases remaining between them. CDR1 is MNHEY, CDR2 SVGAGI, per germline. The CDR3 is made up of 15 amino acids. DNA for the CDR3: TGTGCCAGCAGTAACCAGGGGGGGAACACCGGGGAGCTGTTTTTT. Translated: CASSNQGGNTGELFF.